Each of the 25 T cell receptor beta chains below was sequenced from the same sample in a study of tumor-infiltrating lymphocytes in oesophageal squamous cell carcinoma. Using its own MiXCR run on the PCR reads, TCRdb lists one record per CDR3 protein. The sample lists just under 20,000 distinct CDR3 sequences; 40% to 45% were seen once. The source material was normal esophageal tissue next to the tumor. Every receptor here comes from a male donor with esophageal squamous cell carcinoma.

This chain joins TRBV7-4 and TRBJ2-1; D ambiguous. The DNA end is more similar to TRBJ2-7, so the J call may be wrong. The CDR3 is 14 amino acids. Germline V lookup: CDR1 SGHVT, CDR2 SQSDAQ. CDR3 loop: CASSLLESYNEQYF. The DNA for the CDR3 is TGTGCCAGCAGCTTACTAGAATCCTACAATGAGCAGTACTTC.

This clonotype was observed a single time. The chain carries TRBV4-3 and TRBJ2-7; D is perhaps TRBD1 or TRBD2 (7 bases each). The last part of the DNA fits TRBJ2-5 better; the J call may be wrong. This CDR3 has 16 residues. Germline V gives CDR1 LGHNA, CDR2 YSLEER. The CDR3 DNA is TGCGCCAGCAGCCCCAGGGGGGGGGCGGCTAGGGAGACCCAGTACTTC. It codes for CASSPRGGAARETQYF.

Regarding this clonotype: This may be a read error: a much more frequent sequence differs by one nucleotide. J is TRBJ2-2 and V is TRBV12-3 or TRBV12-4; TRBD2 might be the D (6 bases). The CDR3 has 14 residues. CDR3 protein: CASSFEGNTGGLFF. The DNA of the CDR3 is TGTGCCAGCAGTTTTGAGGGGAACACCGGGGGGCTGTTTTTT.

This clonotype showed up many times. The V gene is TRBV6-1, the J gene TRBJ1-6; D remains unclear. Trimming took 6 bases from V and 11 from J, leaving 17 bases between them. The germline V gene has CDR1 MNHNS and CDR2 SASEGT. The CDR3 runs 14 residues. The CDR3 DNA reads TGTGCCAGCAGCCGGGCCCCCCCCGGGGCACCCCTCCACTTT. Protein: CASSRAPPGAPLHF.

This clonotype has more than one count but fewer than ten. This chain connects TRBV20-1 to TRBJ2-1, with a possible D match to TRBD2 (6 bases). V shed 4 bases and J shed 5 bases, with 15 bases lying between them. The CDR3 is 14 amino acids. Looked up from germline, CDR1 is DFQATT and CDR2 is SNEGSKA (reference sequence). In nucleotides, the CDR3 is TGCAGTGCTAAACGGGAGTCTTTGAACAATGAGCAGTTCTTC. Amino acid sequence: CSAKRESLNNEQFF.

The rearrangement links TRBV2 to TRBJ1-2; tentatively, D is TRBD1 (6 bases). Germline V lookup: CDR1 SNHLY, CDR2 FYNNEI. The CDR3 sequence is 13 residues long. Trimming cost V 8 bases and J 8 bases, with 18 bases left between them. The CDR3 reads CASGQGIQYGYTF. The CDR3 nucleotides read TGTGCCAGCGGGCAGGGGATTCAATACGGCTACACCTTC.

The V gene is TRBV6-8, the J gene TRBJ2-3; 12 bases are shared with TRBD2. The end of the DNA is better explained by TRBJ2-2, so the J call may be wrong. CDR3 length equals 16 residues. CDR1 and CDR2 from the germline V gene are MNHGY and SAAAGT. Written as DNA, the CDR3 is TGTGCCAGCAGTTTCGGACTAGCGGGACACACCGGGGAGCTGTTTTTT. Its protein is CASSFGLAGHTGELFF.

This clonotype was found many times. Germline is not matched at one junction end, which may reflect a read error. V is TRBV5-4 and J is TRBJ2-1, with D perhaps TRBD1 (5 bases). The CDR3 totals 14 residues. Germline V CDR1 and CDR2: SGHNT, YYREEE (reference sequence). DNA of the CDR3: TGCGCCAGCAGCTGGAACCCAGACAGCAATGAGCAGTTCTTC. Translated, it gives CASSWNPDSNEQFF.

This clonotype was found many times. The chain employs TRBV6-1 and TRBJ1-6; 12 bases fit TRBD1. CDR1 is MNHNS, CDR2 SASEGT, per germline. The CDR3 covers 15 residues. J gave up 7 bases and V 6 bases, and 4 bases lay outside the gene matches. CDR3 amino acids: CASRAGTGGNSPLHF. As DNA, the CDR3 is TGTGCCAGCAGAGCCGGGACAGGGGGCAATTCACCCCTCCACTTT.

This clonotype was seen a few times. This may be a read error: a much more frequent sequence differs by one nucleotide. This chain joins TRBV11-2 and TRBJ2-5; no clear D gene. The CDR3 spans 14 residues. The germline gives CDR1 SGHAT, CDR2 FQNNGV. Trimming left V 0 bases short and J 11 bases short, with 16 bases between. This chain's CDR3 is CASSLDPFPNEQYF. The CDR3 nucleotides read TGTGCCAGCAGCTTAGATCCCTTTCCCAATGAGCAGTACTTC.

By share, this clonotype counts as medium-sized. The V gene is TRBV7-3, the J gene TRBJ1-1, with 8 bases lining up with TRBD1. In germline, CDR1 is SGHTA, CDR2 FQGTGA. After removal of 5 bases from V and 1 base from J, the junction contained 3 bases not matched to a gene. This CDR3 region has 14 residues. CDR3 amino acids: CASSKGTGNTEAFF. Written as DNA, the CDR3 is TGTGCCAGCAGCAAAGGGACAGGGAACACTGAAGCTTTCTTT.

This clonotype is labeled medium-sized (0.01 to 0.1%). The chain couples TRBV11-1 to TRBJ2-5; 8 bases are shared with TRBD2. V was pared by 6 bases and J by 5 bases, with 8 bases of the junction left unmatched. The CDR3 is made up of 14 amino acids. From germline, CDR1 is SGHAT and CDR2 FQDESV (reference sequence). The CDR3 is CASSQSGTRETQYF. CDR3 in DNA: TGTGCCAGCAGTCAGTCTGGGACTAGGGAGACCCAGTACTTC.

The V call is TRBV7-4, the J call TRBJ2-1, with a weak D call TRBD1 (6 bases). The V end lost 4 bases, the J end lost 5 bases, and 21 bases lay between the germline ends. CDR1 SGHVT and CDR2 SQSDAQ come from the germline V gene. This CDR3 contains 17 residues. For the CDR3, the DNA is TGTGCCAGCAGCTCACCTCCAGGGGATGGGGATAACAATGAGCAGTTCTTC. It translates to CASSSPPGDGDNNEQFF.

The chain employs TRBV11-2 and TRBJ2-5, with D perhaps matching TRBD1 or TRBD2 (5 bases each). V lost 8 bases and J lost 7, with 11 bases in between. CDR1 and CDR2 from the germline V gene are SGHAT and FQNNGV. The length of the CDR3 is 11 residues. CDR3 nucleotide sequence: TGTGCCAGCGAGGCAGGGAGGACCCAGTACTTC. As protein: CASEAGRTQYF.

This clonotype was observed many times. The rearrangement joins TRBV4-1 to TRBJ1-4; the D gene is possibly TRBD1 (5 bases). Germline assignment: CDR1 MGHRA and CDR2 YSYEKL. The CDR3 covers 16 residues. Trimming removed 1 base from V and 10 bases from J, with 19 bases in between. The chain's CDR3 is CASSQVTGTERGKLFF. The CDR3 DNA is TGCGCCAGCAGCCAAGTTACGGGGACCGAGCGGGGAAAACTGTTTTTT.

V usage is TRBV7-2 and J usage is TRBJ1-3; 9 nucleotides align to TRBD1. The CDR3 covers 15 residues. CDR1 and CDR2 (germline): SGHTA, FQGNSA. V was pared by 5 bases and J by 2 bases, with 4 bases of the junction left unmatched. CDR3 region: CASSPGQGTGNTIYF. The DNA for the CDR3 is TGTGCCAGCAGCCCGGGACAGGGCACTGGAAACACCATATATTTT.

In DNA, the CDR3 is TGTGCCAGCAGTTATGGAGTAAATAATTCACCCCTCCACTTT. Encoded protein: CASSYGVNNSPLHF. V gene TRBV6-5 combines with J gene TRBJ1-6; D remains unclear. The CDR3 totals 14 residues. Looked up from germline, CDR1 is MNHEY and CDR2 is SVGAGI. V gave up 3 bases and J gave up 5 bases, with 8 bases separating them.

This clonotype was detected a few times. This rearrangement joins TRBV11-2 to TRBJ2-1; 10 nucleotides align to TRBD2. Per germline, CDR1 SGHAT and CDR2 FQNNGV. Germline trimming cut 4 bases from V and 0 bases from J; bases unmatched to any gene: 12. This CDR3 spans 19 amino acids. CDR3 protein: CASSSVGLAEAGSYNEQFF. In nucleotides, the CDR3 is TGTGCCAGCAGCTCCGTAGGACTAGCGGAGGCCGGCTCCTACAATGAGCAGTTCTTC.

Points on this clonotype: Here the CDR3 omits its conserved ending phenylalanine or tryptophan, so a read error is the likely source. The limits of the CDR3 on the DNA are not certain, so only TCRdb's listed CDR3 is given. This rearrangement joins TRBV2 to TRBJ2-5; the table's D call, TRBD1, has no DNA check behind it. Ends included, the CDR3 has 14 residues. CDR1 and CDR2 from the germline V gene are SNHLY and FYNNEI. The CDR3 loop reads CASSASEDSSTLGT.

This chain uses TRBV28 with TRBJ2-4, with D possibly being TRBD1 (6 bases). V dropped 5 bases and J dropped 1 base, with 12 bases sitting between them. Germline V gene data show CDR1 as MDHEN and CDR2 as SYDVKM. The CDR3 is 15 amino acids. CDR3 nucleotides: TGTGCCAGCAGTACAGGGAGTGCGGCCAAAAACATTCAGTACTTC. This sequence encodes CASSTGSAAKNIQYF.

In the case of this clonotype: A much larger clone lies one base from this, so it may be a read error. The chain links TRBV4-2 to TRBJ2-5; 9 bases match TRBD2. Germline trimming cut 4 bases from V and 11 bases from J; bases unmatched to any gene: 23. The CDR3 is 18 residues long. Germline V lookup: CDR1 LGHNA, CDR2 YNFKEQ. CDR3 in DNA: TGTGCCAGCAGCCCCCACGTTAGGTTAGCGGGAGACGGCAATGAGCAGTACTTC. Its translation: CASSPHVRLAGDGNEQYF.

The CDR3 coding sequence is TGTGCCAGCAGCTTAATGCTGGGGGAAAAACTGTTTTTT. Translation gives CASSLMLGEKLFF. The rearrangement uses TRBV7-7 and TRBJ1-4; D unresolved. Germline lookup yields CDR1 SSHAT and CDR2 FNYEAQ (reference sequence). This CDR3 comprises 13 residues. The ends were cut back, 2 bases at V and 8 bases at J, with 9 bases in the middle. The entire variable domain, with the rest obtained from reference TRBV7-7 and TRBJ1-4, is as follows: GAGVSQSPRYKVTKRGQDVTLRCDPISSHATLYWYQQALGQGPEFLTYFNYEAQPDKSGLPSDRFSAERPEGSISTLTIQRTEQRDSAMYRCASSLMLGEKLFFGSGTQLSVL.

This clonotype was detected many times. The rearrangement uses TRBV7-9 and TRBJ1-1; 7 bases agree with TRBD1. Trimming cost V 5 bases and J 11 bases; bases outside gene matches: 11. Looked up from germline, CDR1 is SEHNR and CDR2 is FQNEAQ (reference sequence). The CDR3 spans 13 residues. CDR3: CASSRTGTAAAFF. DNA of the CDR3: TGTGCCAGCAGCCGGACAGGCACGGCCGCGGCTTTCTTT.

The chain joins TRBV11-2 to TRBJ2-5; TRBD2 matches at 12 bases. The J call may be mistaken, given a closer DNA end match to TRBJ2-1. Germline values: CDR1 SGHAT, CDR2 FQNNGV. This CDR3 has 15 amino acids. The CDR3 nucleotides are TGTGCCAGCAGCTTAACTAGCGGGAGGATCGATGAGCAGTTCTTC. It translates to CASSLTSGRIDEQFF.

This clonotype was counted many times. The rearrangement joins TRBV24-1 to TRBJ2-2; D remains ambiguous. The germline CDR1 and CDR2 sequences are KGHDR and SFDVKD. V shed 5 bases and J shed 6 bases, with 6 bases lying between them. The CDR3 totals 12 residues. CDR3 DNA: TGTGCCACCAGTGTTAAGGCCGGGGAGCTGTTTTTT. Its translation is CATSVKAGELFF.